A selection of T cell receptor beta chains follows, all from one sample in a study of T-cell reconstitution after alpha-beta-depleted transplantation in children. TCRdb independently ran MiXCR on the PCR reads; one entry per CDR3 protein. The sample consists of some 600,000 distinct CDR3 sequences, roughly 17% of them appearing once. Specimen: PBMCs from the stem cell graft donor, collected from the stem cell graft. The receptors were sampled from a human donor who donated a stem cell graft to a child with acute myeloid leukemia. The CDR3 runs from the conserved cysteine through the conserved F or W. Clone size appears in some rows only: once, few, many, or a class for an expanded clone.

V gene	J gene	clone size	CDR3 protein
TRBV29-1	TRBJ2-1	few	CSVARRDGYNEQFF
TRBV20-1	TRBJ1-1	many	CSARVGDRFVF
TRBV15	TRBJ2-3	many	CATTSRSTDTQYF
TRBV3-1	TRBJ1-2	many	CASSLGRGYTF
TRBV29-1	TRBJ1-6	many	CSVAGQGSNSPLHF
TRBV20-1	TRBJ1-3	many	CSAGGQRNTIYF
TRBV7-6	TRBJ2-5	many	CASSLGGGAETQYF
TRBV27	TRBJ2-7	few	CASSYSGTGLYGQYF
TRBV7-2	TRBJ2-5	NA	CASSHDRYQETQYF
TRBV20-1	TRBJ2-4	NA	CSARDNSRQGAIAKNIQYF
TRBV5-1	TRBJ1-2	few	CASSQGTGPSYGYTF
TRBV5-1	TRBJ1-1	NA	CASSLSGDGTEAFF
TRBV20-1	TRBJ1-1	many	CSAREPRREAFF
TRBV29-1	TRBJ1-5	many	CSVAGQGNQPQHF
TRBV7-2	TRBJ2-7	many	CASSPPWLPYEQYF
TRBV20-1	TRBJ2-7	NA	CSASPLSGSYEQYF
TRBV24-1	TRBJ2-1	many	CATSAKGNEQFF
TRBV28	TRBJ1-6	few	CASSYGDSYNSPLHF
TRBV7-9	TRBJ1-1	NA	CASSSRTGGQTEAFF
TRBV12-3/TRBV12-4	TRBJ2-2	few	CASSDIYRGPGELFF
TRBV5-1	TRBJ1-6	few	CASSLGHQGLNSPLHF